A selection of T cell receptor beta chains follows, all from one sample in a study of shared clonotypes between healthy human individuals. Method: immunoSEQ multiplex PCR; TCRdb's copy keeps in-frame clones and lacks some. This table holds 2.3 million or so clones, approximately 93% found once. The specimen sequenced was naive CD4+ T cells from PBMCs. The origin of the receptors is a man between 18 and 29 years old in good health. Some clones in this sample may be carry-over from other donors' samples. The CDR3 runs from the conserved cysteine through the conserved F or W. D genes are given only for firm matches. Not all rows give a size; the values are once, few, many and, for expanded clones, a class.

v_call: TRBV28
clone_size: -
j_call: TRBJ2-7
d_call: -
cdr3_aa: CASSLDRFIHEQYF
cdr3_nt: TGTGCCAGCAGTTTAGACAGGTTTATCCACGAGCAGTACTTC

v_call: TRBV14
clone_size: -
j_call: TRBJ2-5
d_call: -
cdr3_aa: CASTEYPSDGQKQETQYF
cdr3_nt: TGTGCCAGCACCGAATACCCGTCAGACGGACAGAAACAAGAGACCCAGTACTTC

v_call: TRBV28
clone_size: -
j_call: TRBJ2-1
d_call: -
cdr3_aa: CASSLGGKPISNEQFF
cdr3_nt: TGTGCCAGCAGTCTTGGGGGGAAGCCTATCTCCAATGAGCAGTTCTTC

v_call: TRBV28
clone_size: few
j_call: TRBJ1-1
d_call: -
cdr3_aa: CASSLGQTEAFF
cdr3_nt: TGTGCCAGCAGTCTAGGACAGACTGAAGCTTTCTTT

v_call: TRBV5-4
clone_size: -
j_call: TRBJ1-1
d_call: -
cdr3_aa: CASSLRDTEAFF
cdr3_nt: TGTGCCAGCAGCTTAAGGGACACTGAAGCTTTCTTT

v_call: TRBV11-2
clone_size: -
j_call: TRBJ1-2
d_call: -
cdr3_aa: CASSLDFRGGYGYTF
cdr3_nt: TGTGCCAGCAGCTTAGATTTCAGGGGAGGCTATGGCTACACCTTC

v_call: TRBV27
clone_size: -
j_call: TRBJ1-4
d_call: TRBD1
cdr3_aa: CASSFRGQGTEKLFF
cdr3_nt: TGTGCCAGCAGTTTCAGGGGACAGGGGACTGAAAAACTGTTTTTT

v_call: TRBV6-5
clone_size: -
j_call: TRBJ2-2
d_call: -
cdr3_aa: CASTLAGVGGELFF
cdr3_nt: TGTGCCAGCACCCTCGCCGGGGTCGGCGGGGAGCTGTTTTTT

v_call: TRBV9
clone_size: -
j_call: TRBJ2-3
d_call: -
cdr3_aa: CASSARRWTDTQYF
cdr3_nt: TGTGCCAGCAGCGCGCGGCGTTGGACAGATACGCAGTATTTT

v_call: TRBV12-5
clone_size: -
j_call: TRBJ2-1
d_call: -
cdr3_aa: CASGFSFRDPYNEQFF
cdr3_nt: TGTGCTAGTGGTTTCTCATTCAGGGACCCCTACAATGAGCAGTTCTTC

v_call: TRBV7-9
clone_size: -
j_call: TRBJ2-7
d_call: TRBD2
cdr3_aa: CASGSLAGGPRGREQYF
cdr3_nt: TGTGCCAGCGGATCACTAGCGGGAGGGCCGAGGGGTCGCGAGCAGTACTTC

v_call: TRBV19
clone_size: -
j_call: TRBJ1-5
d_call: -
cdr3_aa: CASSIDQVGAPIWPQHF
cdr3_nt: TGTGCCAGTAGTATAGATCAGGTAGGGGCGCCTATTTGGCCCCAGCATTTT

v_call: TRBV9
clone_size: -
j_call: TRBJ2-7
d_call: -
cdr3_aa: CASSEGRQSGPEQYF
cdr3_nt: TGTGCCAGCAGCGAGGGTCGGCAGTCCGGGCCCGAGCAGTACTTC

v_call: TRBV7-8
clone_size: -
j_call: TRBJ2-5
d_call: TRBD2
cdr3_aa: CASSARRTSGQRETQYF
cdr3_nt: TGTGCCAGCAGCGCAAGAAGGACTAGCGGTCAACGGGAGACCCAGTACTTC

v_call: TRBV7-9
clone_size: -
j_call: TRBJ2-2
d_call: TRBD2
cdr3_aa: CASPGRGRPGGELFF
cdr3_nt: TGTGCCAGCCCCGGCCGCGGGAGGCCAGGGGGGGAGCTGTTTTTT

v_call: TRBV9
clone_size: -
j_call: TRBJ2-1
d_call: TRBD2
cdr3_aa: CASRPGTSGNNEQFF
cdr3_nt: TGTGCCAGCAGACCCGGGACTAGCGGTAACAATGAGCAGTTCTTC

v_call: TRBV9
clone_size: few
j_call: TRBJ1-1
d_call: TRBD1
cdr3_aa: CASSVDREDTEAFF
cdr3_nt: TGTGCCAGCAGCGTCGACAGGGAAGACACTGAAGCTTTCTTT

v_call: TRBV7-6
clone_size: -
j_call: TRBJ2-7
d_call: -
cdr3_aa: CASSLRDGRNYEQYF
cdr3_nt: TGTGCCAGCAGCTTGCGGGACGGAAGGAACTACGAGCAGTACTTC

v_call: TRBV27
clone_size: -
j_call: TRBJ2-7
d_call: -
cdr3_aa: CASSSYPSYEQYF
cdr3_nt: TGTGCCAGCAGTTCATACCCGTCCTACGAGCAGTACTTC

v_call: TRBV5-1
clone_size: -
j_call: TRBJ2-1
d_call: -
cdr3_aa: CASSSAWTTYNEQFF
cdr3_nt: TGCGCCAGCAGCTCGGCCTGGACTACTTACAATGAGCAGTTCTTC

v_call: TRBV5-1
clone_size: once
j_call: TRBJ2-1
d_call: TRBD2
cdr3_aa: CASSWGLAGNNEQFF
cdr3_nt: TGCGCCAGCAGCTGGGGACTAGCGGGGAACAATGAGCAGTTCTTC

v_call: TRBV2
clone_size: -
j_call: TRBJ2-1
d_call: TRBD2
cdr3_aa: CASSQIAGYNEQFF
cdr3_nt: TGTGCCAGCAGTCAGATAGCGGGGTACAATGAGCAGTTCTTC

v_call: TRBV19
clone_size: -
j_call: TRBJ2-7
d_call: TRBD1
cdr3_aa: CASSPAGTGSYEQYF
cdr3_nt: TGTGCCAGTAGCCCTGCCGGGACAGGGAGCTACGAGCAGTACTTC

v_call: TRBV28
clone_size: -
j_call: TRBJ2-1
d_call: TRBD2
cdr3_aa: CASSFLVLAGDNEQFF
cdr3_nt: TGTGCCAGCAGTTTTTTGGTACTAGCGGGAGACAATGAGCAGTTCTTC

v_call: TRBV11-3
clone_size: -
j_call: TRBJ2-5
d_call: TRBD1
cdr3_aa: CASSGDRETQYF
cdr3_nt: TGTGCCAGCAGCGGGGACAGAGAGACCCAGTACTTC

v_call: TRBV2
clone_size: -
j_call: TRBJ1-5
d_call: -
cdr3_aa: CASSDLGRNNQPQHF
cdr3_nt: TGTGCCAGCAGTGACTTAGGGCGGAACAATCAGCCCCAGCATTTT

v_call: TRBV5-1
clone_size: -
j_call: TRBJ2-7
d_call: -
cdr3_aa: CASSYNSGALTYEQYF
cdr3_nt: TGCGCCAGCAGCTACAATTCGGGGGCCCTGACCTACGAGCAGTACTTC

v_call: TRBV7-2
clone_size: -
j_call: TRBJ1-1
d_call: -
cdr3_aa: CASSLYTLNTEAFF
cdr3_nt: TGTGCCAGCAGCTTATACACCCTGAACACTGAAGCTTTCTTT

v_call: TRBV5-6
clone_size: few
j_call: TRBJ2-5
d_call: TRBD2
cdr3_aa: CASHREGVETQYF
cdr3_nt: TGTGCCAGCCATCGGGAGGGGGTTGAGACCCAGTACTTC

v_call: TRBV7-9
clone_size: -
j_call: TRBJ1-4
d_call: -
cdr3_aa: CASSFVGVANEKLFF
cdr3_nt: TGTGCCAGCAGCTTTGTTGGGGTTGCTAATGAAAAACTGTTTTTT

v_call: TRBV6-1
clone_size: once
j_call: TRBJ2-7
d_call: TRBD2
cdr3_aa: CASSGTSGSYEQYF
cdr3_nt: TGTGCCAGCAGTGGGACTAGCGGCTCCTACGAGCAGTACTTC

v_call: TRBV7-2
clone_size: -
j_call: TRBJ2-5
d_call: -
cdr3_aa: CASRASAQETQYF
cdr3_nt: TGTGCCAGCAGAGCTAGCGCCCAAGAGACCCAGTACTTC

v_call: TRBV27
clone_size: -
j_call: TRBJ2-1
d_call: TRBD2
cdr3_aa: CASSSLPTSGHYNEQFF
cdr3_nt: TGTGCCAGCAGTTCCCTACCGACTAGCGGTCACTACAATGAGCAGTTCTTC

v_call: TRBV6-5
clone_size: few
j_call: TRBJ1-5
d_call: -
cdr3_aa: CASSYSRGQPQHF
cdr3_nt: TGTGCCAGCAGTTACTCGAGGGGACAGCCCCAGCATTTT

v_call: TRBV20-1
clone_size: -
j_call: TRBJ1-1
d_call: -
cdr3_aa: CSARGDREAFF
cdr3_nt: TGCAGTGCTCGGGGAGACAGGGAAGCTTTCTTT